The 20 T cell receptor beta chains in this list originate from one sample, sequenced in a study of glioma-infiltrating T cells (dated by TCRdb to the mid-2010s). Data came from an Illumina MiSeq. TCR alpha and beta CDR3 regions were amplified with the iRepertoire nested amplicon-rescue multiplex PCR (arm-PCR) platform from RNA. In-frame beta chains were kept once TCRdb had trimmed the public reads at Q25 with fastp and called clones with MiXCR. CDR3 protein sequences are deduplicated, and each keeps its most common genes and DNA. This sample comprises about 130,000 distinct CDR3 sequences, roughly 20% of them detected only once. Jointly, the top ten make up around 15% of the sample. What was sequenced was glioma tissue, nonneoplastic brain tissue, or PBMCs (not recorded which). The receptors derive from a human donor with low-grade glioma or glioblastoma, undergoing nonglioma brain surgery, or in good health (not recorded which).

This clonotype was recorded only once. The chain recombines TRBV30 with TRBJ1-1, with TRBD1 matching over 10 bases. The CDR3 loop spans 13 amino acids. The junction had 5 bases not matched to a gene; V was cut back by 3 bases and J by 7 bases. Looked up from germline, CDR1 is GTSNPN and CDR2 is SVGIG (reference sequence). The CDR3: CAWRKTGGIEAFF. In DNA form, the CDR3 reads TGTGCCTGGAGGAAGACAGGGGGCATTGAAGCTTTCTTT. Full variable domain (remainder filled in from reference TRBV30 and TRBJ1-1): SQTIHQWPATLVQPVGSPLSLECTVEGTSNPNLYWYRQAAGRGLQLLFYSVGIGQISSEVPQNLSASRPQDRQFILSSKKLLLSDSGFYLCAWRKTGGIEAFFGQGTRLTVV.

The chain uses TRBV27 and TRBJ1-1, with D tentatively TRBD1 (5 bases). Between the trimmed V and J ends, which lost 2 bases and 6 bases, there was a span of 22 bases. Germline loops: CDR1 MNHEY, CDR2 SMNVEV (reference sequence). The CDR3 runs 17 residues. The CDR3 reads CASSLTRGAGIVAEAFF. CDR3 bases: TGTGCCAGCAGTTTAACTCGAGGGGCAGGCATCGTCGCTGAAGCTTTCTTT.

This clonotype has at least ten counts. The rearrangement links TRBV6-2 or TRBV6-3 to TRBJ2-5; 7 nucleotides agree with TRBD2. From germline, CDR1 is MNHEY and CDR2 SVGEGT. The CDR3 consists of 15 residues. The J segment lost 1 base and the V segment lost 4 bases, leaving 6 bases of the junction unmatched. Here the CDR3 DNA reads TGTGCCAGCAGTTCCCCGGGGAGGGCCCAAGAGACCCAGTACTTC. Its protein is CASSSPGRAQETQYF.

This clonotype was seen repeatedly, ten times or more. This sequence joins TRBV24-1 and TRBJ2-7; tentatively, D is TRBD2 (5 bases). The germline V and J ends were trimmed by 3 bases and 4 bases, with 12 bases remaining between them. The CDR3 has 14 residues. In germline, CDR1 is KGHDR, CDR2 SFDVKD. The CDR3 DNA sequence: TGTGCCACCAGTGATCCGAGGGAGAGGTACGAGCAGTACTTC. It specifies CATSDPRERYEQYF.

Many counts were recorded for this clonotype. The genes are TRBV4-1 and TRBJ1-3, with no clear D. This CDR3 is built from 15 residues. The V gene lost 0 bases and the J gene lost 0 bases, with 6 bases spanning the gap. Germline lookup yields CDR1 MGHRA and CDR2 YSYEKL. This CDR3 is CASSQDGFSGNTIYF. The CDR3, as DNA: TGCGCCAGCAGCCAAGACGGCTTCTCTGGAAACACCATATATTTT.

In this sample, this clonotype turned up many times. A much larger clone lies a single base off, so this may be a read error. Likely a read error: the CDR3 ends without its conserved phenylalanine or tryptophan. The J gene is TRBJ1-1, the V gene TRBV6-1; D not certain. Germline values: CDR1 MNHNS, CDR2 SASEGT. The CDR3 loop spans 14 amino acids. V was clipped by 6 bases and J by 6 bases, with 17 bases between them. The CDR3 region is CASRDRTGRPEAFL. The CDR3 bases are TGTGCCAGCAGAGATCGGACGGGAAGACCTGAAGCTTTCCTT.

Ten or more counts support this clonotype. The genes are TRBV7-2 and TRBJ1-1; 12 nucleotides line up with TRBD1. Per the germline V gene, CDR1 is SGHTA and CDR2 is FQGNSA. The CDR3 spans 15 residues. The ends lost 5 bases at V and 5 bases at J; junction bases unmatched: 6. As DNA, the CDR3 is TGTGCCAGCAGCAACTGGGGACAGGGGGCGACTGAAGCTTTCTTT. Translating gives CASSNWGQGATEAFF.

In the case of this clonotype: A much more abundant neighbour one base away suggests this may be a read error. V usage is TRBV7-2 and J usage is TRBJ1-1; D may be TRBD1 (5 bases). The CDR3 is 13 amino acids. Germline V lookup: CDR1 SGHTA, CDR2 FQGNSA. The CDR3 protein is CASRLARATEAFF. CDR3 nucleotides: TGTGCCAGCCGCTTAGCCAGGGCCACTGAAGCTTTCTTT.

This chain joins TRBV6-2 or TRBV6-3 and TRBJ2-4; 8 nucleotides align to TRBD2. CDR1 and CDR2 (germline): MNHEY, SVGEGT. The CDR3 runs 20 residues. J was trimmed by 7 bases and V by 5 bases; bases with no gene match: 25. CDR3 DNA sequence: TGTGCCAGCAGTGGGAGTTCGGCTTTACATGGACTAGCCCCCCGGAACATTCAGTACTTC. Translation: CASSGSSALHGLAPRNIQYF.

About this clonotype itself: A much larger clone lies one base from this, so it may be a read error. The CDR3 is CASSPGSRAYNEQFF. CDR3 coding DNA: TGTGCCAGCTCACCGGGCAGCCGGGCCTACAATGAGCAGTTCTTC. This rearrangement joins TRBV18 to TRBJ2-1; D not resolved. The CDR3 consists of 15 residues. From germline, CDR1 is KGHSH and CDR2 LQKENI. V was cut by 3 bases and J by 2 bases, with 11 bases left in between.

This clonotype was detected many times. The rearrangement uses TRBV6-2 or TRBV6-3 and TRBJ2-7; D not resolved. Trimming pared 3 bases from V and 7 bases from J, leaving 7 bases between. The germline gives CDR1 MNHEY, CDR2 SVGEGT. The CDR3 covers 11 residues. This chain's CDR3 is CASSYFREQYF. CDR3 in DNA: TGTGCCAGCAGTTATTTCCGGGAGCAGTACTTC.

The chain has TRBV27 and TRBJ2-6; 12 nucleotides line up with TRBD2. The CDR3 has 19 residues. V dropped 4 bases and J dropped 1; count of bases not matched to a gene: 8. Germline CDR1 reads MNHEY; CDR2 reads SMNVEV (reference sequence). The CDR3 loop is CASSSARLAGESGANVLTF. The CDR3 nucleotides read TGTGCCAGCAGTTCGGCTCGACTAGCGGGAGAATCTGGGGCCAACGTCCTGACTTTC.

Here the CDR3 reads CASSLRQGPNEQFF. The DNA for the CDR3 is TGTGCCAGCAGTCTAAGACAGGGTCCCAATGAGCAGTTCTTC. The chain has TRBV12-3 or TRBV12-4 and TRBJ2-1; 7 positions agree with TRBD1. After removal of 5 bases from V and 6 bases from J, the junction contained 7 bases not matched to a gene. This CDR3 has 14 amino acids.

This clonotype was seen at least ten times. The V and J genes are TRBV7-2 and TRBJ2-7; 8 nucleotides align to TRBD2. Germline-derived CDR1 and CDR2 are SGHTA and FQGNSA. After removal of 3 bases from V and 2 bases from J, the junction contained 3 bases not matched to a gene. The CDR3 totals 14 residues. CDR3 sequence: CASSFSGITYEQYF. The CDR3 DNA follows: TGTGCCAGCAGCTTTAGCGGGATAACCTACGAGCAGTACTTC.

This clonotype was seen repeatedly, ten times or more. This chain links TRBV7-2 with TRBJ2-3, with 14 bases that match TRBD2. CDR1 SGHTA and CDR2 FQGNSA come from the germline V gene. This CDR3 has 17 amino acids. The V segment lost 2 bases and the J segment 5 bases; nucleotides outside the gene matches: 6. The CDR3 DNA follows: TGTGCCAGCAGCTTACGGGGACTAGCGGGAGATGGAGATACGCAGTATTTT. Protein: CASSLRGLAGDGDTQYF. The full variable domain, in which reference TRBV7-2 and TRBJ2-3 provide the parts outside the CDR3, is GAGVSQSPSNKVTEKGKDVELRCDPISGHTALYWYRQSLGQGLEFLIYFQGNSAPDKSGLPSDRFSAERTGGSVSTLTIQRTQQEDSAVYLCASSLRGLAGDGDTQYFGPGTRLTVL.

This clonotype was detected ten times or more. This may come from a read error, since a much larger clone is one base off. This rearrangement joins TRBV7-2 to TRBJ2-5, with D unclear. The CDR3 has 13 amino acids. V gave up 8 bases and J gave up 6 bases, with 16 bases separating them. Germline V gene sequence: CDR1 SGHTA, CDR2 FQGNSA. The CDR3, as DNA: TGTGCCAGCCGCTCCCCCCCTCGGAAGACCCAGTACTTC. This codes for CASRSPPRKTQYF.

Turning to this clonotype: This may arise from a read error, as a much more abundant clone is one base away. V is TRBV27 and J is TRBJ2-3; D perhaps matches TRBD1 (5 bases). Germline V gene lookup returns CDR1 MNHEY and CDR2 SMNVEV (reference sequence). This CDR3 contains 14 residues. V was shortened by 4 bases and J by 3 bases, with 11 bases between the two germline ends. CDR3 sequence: CASSSRVATDTQYF. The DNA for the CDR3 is TGTGCCAGCAGTTCCAGGGTAGCAACAGATACGCAGTATTTT.

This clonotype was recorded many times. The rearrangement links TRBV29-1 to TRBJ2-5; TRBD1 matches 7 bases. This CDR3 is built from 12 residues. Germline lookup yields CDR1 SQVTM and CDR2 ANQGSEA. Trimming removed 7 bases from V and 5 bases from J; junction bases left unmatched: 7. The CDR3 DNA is TGCAGCGGGACACAGGGGCCGGAGACCCAGTACTTC. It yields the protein CSGTQGPETQYF.

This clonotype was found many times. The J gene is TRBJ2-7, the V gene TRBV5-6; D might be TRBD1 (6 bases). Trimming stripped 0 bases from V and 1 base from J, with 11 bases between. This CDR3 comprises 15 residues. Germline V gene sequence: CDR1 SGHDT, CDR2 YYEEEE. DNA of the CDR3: TGTGCCAGCAGCTTGGAAGACAGGCGTTCCTACGAGCAGTACTTC. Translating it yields CASSLEDRRSYEQYF.

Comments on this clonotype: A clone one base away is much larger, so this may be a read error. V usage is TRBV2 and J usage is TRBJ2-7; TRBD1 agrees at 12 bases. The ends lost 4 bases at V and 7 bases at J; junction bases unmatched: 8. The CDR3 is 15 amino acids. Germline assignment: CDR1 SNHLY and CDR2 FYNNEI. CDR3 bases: TGTGCCAGCAGTGTCTATCGGGACAGGGGGCAAGAGCAGTACTTC. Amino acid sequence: CASSVYRDRGQEQYF.